These 30 T cell receptor beta chains were sequenced from one sample in a study of T-cell reconstitution after alpha-beta-depleted transplantation in children (dated by TCRdb to 2015 to 2016). The library was generated by PCR. Sequencing was carried out with an Illumina HiSeq 2500. TCR libraries were prepared with molecular barcoding, using unique molecular identifiers to normalize TCRbeta repertoire quantification. Using fastp at Q25 and MiXCR, TCRdb reprocessed the public reads and kept productive beta chains. Entries are consolidated by CDR3 protein sequence, retaining the most common genes and DNA. Within this sample are about 540,000 distinct CDR3 sequences, with around 18% of them counted one time only. The ten largest clones represent about 3.1% of the sample. The material sequenced was PBMCs from the stem cell graft donor, taken from the stem cell graft. The receptors were gathered from a human donor who donated a stem cell graft to a child with acute lymphoblastic leukemia.

This clonotype was observed once. This chain links TRBV20-1 with TRBJ1-5, with D maybe TRBD1 (5 bases). V was clipped by 1 base and J by 1 base, with 17 bases between them. There are 17 residues in the CDR3. From germline, CDR1 is DFQATT and CDR2 SNEGSKA (reference sequence). CDR3 protein: CSARGWGGLSSNQPQHF. The DNA for the CDR3 is TGCAGTGCTAGAGGGTGGGGGGGACTTTCCAGCAATCAGCCCCAGCATTTT.

This clonotype occurred many times. The gene calls are TRBV5-5 and TRBJ2-5; maybe TRBD2 (6 bases). The CDR3 extends over 15 amino acids. Germline CDR1 and CDR2: SGHKS and YYEKEE (reference sequence). Trimming cost V 3 bases and J 4 bases, with 16 bases left between them. CDR3 in amino acids: CASSSRGGYAETQYF. CDR3 nucleotide sequence: TGTGCCAGCAGCTCCCGCGGAGGGTACGCAGAGACCCAGTACTTC.

This clonotype came up a few times. The chain is built from TRBV7-2 and TRBJ2-1; 7 positions match TRBD2. Per the germline V gene, CDR1 is SGHTA and CDR2 is FQGNSA. The CDR3 is 16 amino acids. Trimming at V came to 4 bases and at J to 2 bases, leaving 8 bases not matched to a gene. CDR3 protein: CASSSLAGPTYNEQFF. CDR3 in DNA: TGTGCCAGCAGCTCTTTAGCGGGCCCCACCTACAATGAGCAGTTCTTC.

The V gene is TRBV28, the J gene TRBJ2-2; D remains unclear. V lost 6 bases to trimming and J lost 6 bases, with 5 bases between them. The CDR3 length is 11 residues. Germline V lookup: CDR1 MDHEN, CDR2 SYDVKM. CDR3 in DNA: TGTGCCAGCAGGGAGCCCGGGGAGCTGTTTTTT. Encoded protein: CASREPGELFF.

This sequence joins TRBV20-1 and TRBJ1-1; D unclear. This CDR3 is built from 14 residues. Germline V gene sequence: CDR1 DFQATT, CDR2 SNEGSKA (reference sequence). V dropped 2 bases and J dropped 4 bases, with 14 bases sitting between them. The CDR3 DNA is TGCAGTGCTAGATCGGTTACGGGCCCCACTGAAGCTTTCTTT. It codes for CSARSVTGPTEAFF.

This clonotype appeared once. V gene TRBV7-9 combines with J gene TRBJ1-1; D not resolved. The CDR3 is 12 residues long. V shed 4 bases and J shed 8 bases, with 11 bases lying between them. CDR1 is SEHNR, CDR2 FQNEAQ, per germline (reference sequence). CDR3 DNA: TGTGCCAGCAGCTCCATCTCGCCCGAAGCTTTCTTT. It translates to CASSSISPEAFF.

This chain uses TRBV18 with TRBJ2-5; the D gene is possibly TRBD1 (5 bases). Trimming left V 3 bases short and J 3 bases short, with 20 bases between. CDR1 and CDR2 (germline): KGHSH, LQKENI. CDR3 length: 17 residues. The CDR3 sequence is CASSPSLGHRLEETQYF. CDR3 coding DNA: TGTGCCAGCTCACCCTCATTAGGACACCGACTTGAAGAGACCCAGTACTTC.

This clonotype was picked up many times. The rearrangement links TRBV12-3 or TRBV12-4 to TRBJ1-1; D remains ambiguous. The CDR3 contains 13 residues. V lost 6 bases to trimming and J lost 4 bases, with 12 bases between them. This CDR3 is CASSQRGGTEAFF. CDR3 DNA sequence: TGTGCCAGCAGCCAGCGGGGTGGCACTGAAGCTTTCTTT.

V usage is TRBV20-1 and J usage is TRBJ2-1, with D perhaps matching TRBD2 (5 bases). The CDR3 sequence is 13 residues long. V lost 6 bases and J 6 bases, leaving 15 bases between the germline ends. The germline CDR1 and CDR2 sequences are DFQATT and SNEGSKA (reference sequence). DNA for the CDR3: TGCAGTGCAAAGGAGGTTGGCTTCAATGAGCAGTTCTTC. This sequence encodes CSAKEVGFNEQFF.

This clonotype has a handful of counts. The CDR3 spells CASSPSGTGLTGELFF. CDR3 DNA: TGCGCCAGCAGCCCGTCCGGGACAGGGTTGACCGGGGAGCTGTTTTTT. The chain links TRBV5-1 to TRBJ2-2; 9 nucleotides line up with TRBD1. CDR1 and CDR2 from the germline V gene are SGHRS and YFSETQ. With V trimmed by 4 bases and J by 5 bases, 9 bases remained unmatched. The CDR3 sequence is 16 residues long.

This clonotype was observed a handful of times. V and J are TRBV20-1 and TRBJ1-1, with 7 bases that match TRBD1. This CDR3 is 14 amino acids long. Germline CDR1 is DFQATT and CDR2 is SNEGSKA (reference sequence). The trim removed 4 bases at V and 3 bases at J, leaving 8 bases unmatched. This chain's CDR3 is CSATPRTGDTEAFF. The CDR3 nucleotides are TGCAGTGCTACTCCTCGGACAGGAGACACTGAAGCTTTCTTT.

In this sample, this clonotype turned up a few times. CDR3 sequence (DNA): TGCAGCGTTGAGAGGGCGAATGGCTACACCTTC. Protein product: CSVERANGYTF. This chain joins TRBV29-1 and TRBJ1-2; the D is unclear. The ends were cut back, 3 bases at V and 6 bases at J, with 8 bases in the middle. The CDR3 is 11 amino acids. The germline V gene has CDR1 SQVTM and CDR2 ANQGSEA. The variable domain in full, completed from reference TRBV29-1 and TRBJ1-2, reads SAVISQKPSRDICQRGTSLTIQCQVDSQVTMMFWYRQQPGQSLTLIATANQGSEATYESGFVIDKFPISRPNLTFSTLTVSNMSPEDSSIYLCSVERANGYTFGSGTRLTVV.

The J gene is TRBJ1-1, the V gene TRBV7-8; no firm D call. CDR3 length: 13 amino acids. CDR1 and CDR2 from the germline V gene are SGHVS and FQNEAQ. Deletions cut 3 bases from V and 7 bases from J, with 12 bases between. The CDR3 reads CASSFGTGSEAFF. CDR3 bases: TGTGCCAGCAGCTTCGGTACGGGGAGTGAAGCTTTCTTT.

The chain has TRBV5-1 and TRBJ2-1; TRBD2 is a possible D gene (6 bases). The CDR3 consists of 13 residues. The germline V gene has CDR1 SGHRS and CDR2 YFSETQ. V was clipped by 2 bases and J by 8 bases, with 11 bases between them. CDR3 region: CASSFGGKDEQFF. CDR3 coding DNA: TGCGCCAGCAGCTTCGGGGGAAAGGATGAGCAGTTCTTC.

CDR3 in amino acids: CASSPGDSHRNEQFF. The DNA of the CDR3 is TGTGCCAGCAGCCCCGGGGACTCCCACCGGAATGAGCAGTTCTTC. The chain is built from TRBV7-9 and TRBJ2-1; D possibly corresponds to TRBD2 (6 bases). The CDR3 length is 15 residues. The V gene's germline CDR1 is SEHNR and CDR2 FQNEAQ (reference sequence). Between the trimmed V and J ends, which lost 5 bases and 7 bases, there was a span of 18 bases.

This chain connects TRBV4-1 to TRBJ1-2; the D gene is possibly TRBD1 (5 bases). With 2 bases removed from V and 4 bases from J, the gap between germline ends came to 14 bases. Germline CDR1 and CDR2: MGHRA and YSYEKL. The CDR3 runs to 15 residues. The CDR3 reads CASSQRDRTFYGYTF. The CDR3 region has the DNA TGCGCCAGCAGCCAACGGGACCGGACGTTCTATGGCTACACCTTC.

The chain has TRBV19 and TRBJ2-1, with 9 bases that match TRBD2. The CDR3 spans 15 residues. Germline-derived CDR1 and CDR2 are LNHDA and SQIVND (reference sequence). V shed 3 bases, J shed 6 bases, and the junction held 6 bases outside the gene matches. CDR3 coding DNA: TGTGCCAGTAGTATTAGCGGGAGCCGAATCAATGAGCAGTTCTTC. Translation: CASSISGSRINEQFF.

The chain recombines TRBV11-2 with TRBJ2-3; D is perhaps TRBD2 (6 bases). V was clipped by 2 bases and J by 2 bases, with 11 bases between them. Germline V gene lookup returns CDR1 SGHAT and CDR2 FQNNGV. There are 15 residues in the CDR3. The CDR3 coding sequence is TGTGCCAGCAGCTTAACGGGAGTCCTCACAGATACGCAGTATTTT. The encoded protein is CASSLTGVLTDTQYF.

This clonotype was observed a few times. The chain carries TRBV6-1 and TRBJ2-3; D unclear. The CDR3 covers 14 residues. Germline CDR1 MNHNS, CDR2 SASEGT. The germline V and J ends were trimmed by 6 bases and 5 bases, with 15 bases remaining between them. CDR3 nucleotides: TGTGCCAGCAGGAGGAGCGCAGCACTAGATACGCAGTATTTT. Its translation: CASRRSAALDTQYF.

In this sample, this clonotype turned up a few times. The chain recombines TRBV12-3 or TRBV12-4 with TRBJ2-3; 8 positions match TRBD2. This CDR3 region has 14 residues. With 11 bases clipped from V and 2 bases from J, the junction kept 9 bases outside the gene matches. CDR3 in amino acids: CASGGTRATDTQYF. The CDR3 DNA sequence: TGTGCCTCCGGGGGGACTAGGGCCACAGATACGCAGTATTTT.

This chain connects TRBV12-3 or TRBV12-4 to TRBJ2-5; TRBD1 matches at 8 bases. V gave up 4 bases and J gave up 4 bases; unmatched junction bases: 2. CDR3 length: 13 residues. DNA for the CDR3: TGTGCCAGCAGTTGGACAGGGCGAGAGACCCAGTACTTC. It encodes CASSWTGRETQYF.

This clonotype came up many times. The chain couples TRBV5-1 to TRBJ2-6, with D perhaps being TRBD1 or TRBD2 (5 bases each). There are 15 residues in the CDR3. Per the germline V gene, CDR1 is SGHRS and CDR2 is YFSETQ. Trimming took 1 base from V and 4 from J, leaving 9 bases between them. The CDR3 DNA reads TGCGCCAGCAGCTTGTCAGGGACCGGGGCCAACGTCCTGACTTTC. It codes for CASSLSGTGANVLTF.

The chain carries TRBV20-1 and TRBJ1-2; D might be TRBD1 (5 bases). The germline V and J ends were trimmed by 4 bases and 0 bases, with 15 bases remaining between them. The germline gives CDR1 DFQATT, CDR2 SNEGSKA (reference sequence). The CDR3 runs 15 residues. The CDR3 sequence is CSAMIFTGTNYGYTF. The CDR3 DNA sequence: TGCAGTGCTATGATTTTTACAGGAACTAACTATGGCTACACCTTC.

J is TRBJ2-3 and V is TRBV5-6; D is possibly TRBD2 (6 bases). This CDR3 has 14 amino acids. V lost 2 bases to trimming and J lost 4 bases, with 11 bases between them. Germline CDR1 is SGHDT and CDR2 is YYEEEE. The CDR3 nucleotides are TGTGCCAGCAGCTTCGGGGACTTGGCAGATACGCAGTATTTT. The encoded protein is CASSFGDLADTQYF.

The V gene is TRBV9, the J gene TRBJ2-1; TRBD1 agrees at 7 bases. The J segment lost 7 bases and the V segment lost 0 bases, leaving 4 bases of the junction unmatched. The CDR3 consists of 14 residues. The germline CDR1 and CDR2 sequences are SGDLS and YYNGEE. The CDR3 loop reads CASSVEGARNEQFF. DNA of the CDR3: TGTGCCAGCAGCGTAGAGGGGGCGCGGAATGAGCAGTTCTTC.

The sample holds a few counts of this clonotype. The rearrangement links TRBV12-3 or TRBV12-4 to TRBJ1-3; D might be TRBD1 (5 bases). This CDR3 comprises 13 residues. Trimming removed 5 bases from V and 4 bases from J, with 9 bases in between. In nucleotides, the CDR3 is TGTGCCAGCAGTCGGGGGATAGGAAACACCATATATTTT. As protein: CASSRGIGNTIYF.

This clonotype has a handful of counts. The chain joins TRBV29-1 to TRBJ2-7; 10 bases line up with TRBD2. Per the germline V gene, CDR1 is SQVTM and CDR2 is ANQGSEA. This CDR3 is 15 amino acids long. The trim removed 4 bases at V and 3 bases at J, leaving 9 bases unmatched. CDR3 nucleotide sequence: TGCAGCGTTGGGAGTTGGACTAGCGGCCTCTACGAGCAGTACTTC. Its translation: CSVGSWTSGLYEQYF.

The chain couples TRBV5-1 to TRBJ2-1, with TRBD2 matching 10 bases. V gave up 0 bases and J gave up 8 bases; unmatched junction bases: 5. Germline V CDR1 and CDR2: SGHRS, YFSETQ. The CDR3 spans 15 residues. CDR3 sequence (DNA): TGCGCCAGCAGCTTGGCGGGACTAGCGTTAGATGAGCAGTTCTTC. It translates to CASSLAGLALDEQFF.

This chain connects TRBV27 to TRBJ2-1; D might be TRBD2 (6 bases). CDR3 length: 16 residues. The germline V gene has CDR1 MNHEY and CDR2 SMNVEV (reference sequence). V was pared by 4 bases and J by 0 bases, with 13 bases between. This chain's CDR3 is CASSWTIPSSYNEQFF. CDR3 DNA sequence: TGTGCCAGCAGTTGGACTATTCCGAGCTCCTACAATGAGCAGTTCTTC.

This clonotype was seen a few times. V gene TRBV5-1 combines with J gene TRBJ2-5; D unresolved. The CDR3 totals 14 residues. Germline V gene lookup returns CDR1 SGHRS and CDR2 YFSETQ. Trimming took 0 bases from V and 0 from J, leaving 6 bases between them. The CDR3 DNA reads TGCGCCAGCAGCTTGGAAGGGTACCAAGAGACCCAGTACTTC. Residues: CASSLEGYQETQYF.